Below, 13 T cell receptor beta chains from the same sample are listed, as sequenced in a study of blood T cell repertoires in COVID-19. Sequenced by immunoSEQ multiplex PCR; TCRdb stores in-frame clones only, minus some. The table has fewer than 350,000 clones, under 90% seen once. The sequenced material came from peripheral blood. Receptors originate from a woman aged 55-69 years with active or convalescent COVID-19.

The gene calls are TRBV3-1 (or the pseudogene TRBV3-2) and TRBJ2-3, with 12 bases identical to TRBD2. Trimming took 3 bases from V and 1 from J; bases not matched to a gene: 14. Germline lookup yields CDR1 LGHDT and CDR2 YNNKEL (reference sequence). This CDR3 region has 20 residues. The CDR3 sequence is CASSHLLAGGVVFGTDTQYF. The CDR3 nucleotides read TGTGCCAGCAGCCATCTACTAGCGGGGGGCGTGGTTTTTGGCACAGATACGCAGTATTTT.

The CDR3 protein is CASSLTLAGGNEQFF. Here the CDR3 DNA reads TGTGCCAGCAGCTTAACTCTAGCGGGGGGAAATGAGCAGTTCTTC. The rearrangement uses TRBV7-3 and TRBJ2-1; 11 bases align to TRBD2. Germline CDR1 reads SGHTA; CDR2 reads FQGTGA. This CDR3 contains 15 residues. Unmatched junction bases numbered 2, after V lost 0 bases and J lost 7 bases.

This clone has a single count. The chain carries TRBV4-3 and TRBJ1-4, with D perhaps TRBD1 (5 bases). CDR1 and CDR2 from the germline V gene are LGHNA and YSLEER. The V end was cut by 0 bases, the J end by 8 bases, with 22 bases between. The CDR3 has 18 residues. The CDR3 nucleotides read TGCGCCAGCAGCCAAGATGGGATCTGGGGAGGGGAATCCGAAAAACTGTTTTTT. Encoded protein: CASSQDGIWGGESEKLFF.

The rearrangement links TRBV2 to TRBJ1-2; 10 bases map to TRBD1. The CDR3 totals 13 residues. Unmatched junction bases numbered 5, after V lost 5 bases and J lost 8 bases. Germline CDR1 reads SNHLY; CDR2 reads FYNNEI. Here the CDR3 DNA reads TGTGCCAGCAGTACCGGGACAGGGGCCGGCTACACCTTC. Translated: CASSTGTGAGYTF.

This rearrangement joins TRBV10-3 to TRBJ1-1, with a weak D call TRBD1 (5 bases). Per germline, CDR1 ENHRY and CDR2 SYGVKD. V was shortened by 5 bases and J by 3 bases, with 13 bases between the two germline ends. The CDR3 contains 14 residues. The CDR3 sequence: CAISPGVEDTEAFF. As DNA, the CDR3 is TGTGCCATCAGTCCGGGGGTGGAGGACACTGAAGCTTTCTTT.

The V call is TRBV4-3, the J call TRBJ2-5, with 14 bases matching TRBD2. This CDR3 region has 22 residues. J was trimmed by 3 bases and V by 0 bases; bases with no gene match: 18. CDR1 and CDR2 (germline): LGHNA, YSLEER. The CDR3 DNA follows: TGCGCCAGCAGCCAAGAAGGTAAATGGACTAGCGGGGGGAGAAGGTTAGAAGAGACCCAGTACTTC. Its translation is CASSQEGKWTSGGRRLEETQYF.

This clone was recorded only once. The rearrangement uses TRBV18 and TRBJ2-2, with D tentatively TRBD1 (5 bases). Germline CDR1 reads KGHSH; CDR2 reads LQKENI. Trimming took off 5 bases at V and 6 bases at J, with 10 bases between the two ends. The CDR3 loop spans 13 amino acids. The DNA for the CDR3 is TGTGCCAGCTCAAGCAAAGGGGCCGGGGAGCTGTTTTTT. Its protein product is CASSSKGAGELFF.

The chain combines TRBV7-3 with TRBJ1-4, with 9 bases that match TRBD1. From germline, CDR1 is SGHTA and CDR2 FQGTGA. The trim removed 5 bases at V and 7 bases at J, leaving 8 bases unmatched. The CDR3 contains 15 residues. As DNA, the CDR3 is TGTGCCAGCAGCCCGCTCCGGGACAGGGTTGAAAAACTGTTTTTT. Translating it yields CASSPLRDRVEKLFF.

This sequence joins TRBV19 and TRBJ1-4, with 9 bases lining up with TRBD1. V was pared by 5 bases and J by 6 bases, with 7 bases of the junction left unmatched. CDR3 size: 15 residues. Germline V gives CDR1 LNHDA, CDR2 SQIVND (reference sequence). The DNA for the CDR3 is TGTGCCAGTAGTCAATTGACAGGGGGAGATGAAAAACTGTTTTTT. It yields the protein CASSQLTGGDEKLFF. The whole variable domain, remainder taken from reference TRBV19 and TRBJ1-4, is DGGITQSPKYLFRKEGQNVTLSCEQNLNHDAMYWYRQDPGQGLRLIYYSQIVNDFQKGDIAEGYSVSREKKESFPLTVTSAQKNPTAFYLCASSQLTGGDEKLFFGSGTQLSVL.

J is TRBJ2-1 and V is TRBV7-9, with 7 nucleotides matching TRBD1. The germline V gene has CDR1 SEHNR and CDR2 FQNEAQ (reference sequence). The CDR3 consists of 13 residues. J gave up 7 bases and V 5 bases, and 5 bases lay outside the gene matches. The CDR3 nucleotides are TGTGCCAGCAGCCCACAGGGGTTGAATGAGCAGTTCTTC. As protein: CASSPQGLNEQFF.

A remark on this clone: Germline is not matched at one junction end, which may reflect a read error. The chain combines TRBV7-9 with TRBJ1-1; D is undetermined. There are 12 residues in the CDR3. CDR1 SEHNR and CDR2 FQNEAQ come from the germline V gene (reference sequence). CDR3 DNA: TGTGCCAGCAGCCTAGCGAGGGTTTCGGCTTTCTTT. Amino acids: CASSLARVSAFF. The variable domain in full, with the rest retrieved from reference TRBV7-9 and TRBJ1-1, is DTGVSQNPRHKITKRGQNVTFRCDPISEHNRLYWYRQTLGQGPEFLTYFQNEAQLEKSRLLSDRFSAERPKGSFSTLEIQRTEQGDSAMYLCASSLARVSAFFGQGTRLTVV.

This clone was found once. V and J are TRBV6-5 and TRBJ2-7; the match to TRBD1 covers 8 bases. There are 15 residues in the CDR3. V dropped 5 bases and J dropped 5; count of bases not matched to a gene: 11. Germline CDR1 reads MNHEY; CDR2 reads SVGAGI. The CDR3 DNA sequence: TGTGCCAGCAGTCCAGACAGGGGCTCACCCCACGAGCAGTACTTC. It yields the protein CASSPDRGSPHEQYF.

The rearrangement links TRBV19 to TRBJ1-5; 8 positions match TRBD1. Germline-derived CDR1 and CDR2 are LNHDA and SQIVND (reference sequence). This CDR3 region has 15 residues. V trimming: 7 bases; J trimming: 3 bases; junction bases outside the gene matches: 8. CDR3 loop: CASMTGQALNQPQHF. The CDR3 DNA is TGTGCCAGTATGACGGGACAGGCGCTCAATCAGCCCCAGCATTTT.